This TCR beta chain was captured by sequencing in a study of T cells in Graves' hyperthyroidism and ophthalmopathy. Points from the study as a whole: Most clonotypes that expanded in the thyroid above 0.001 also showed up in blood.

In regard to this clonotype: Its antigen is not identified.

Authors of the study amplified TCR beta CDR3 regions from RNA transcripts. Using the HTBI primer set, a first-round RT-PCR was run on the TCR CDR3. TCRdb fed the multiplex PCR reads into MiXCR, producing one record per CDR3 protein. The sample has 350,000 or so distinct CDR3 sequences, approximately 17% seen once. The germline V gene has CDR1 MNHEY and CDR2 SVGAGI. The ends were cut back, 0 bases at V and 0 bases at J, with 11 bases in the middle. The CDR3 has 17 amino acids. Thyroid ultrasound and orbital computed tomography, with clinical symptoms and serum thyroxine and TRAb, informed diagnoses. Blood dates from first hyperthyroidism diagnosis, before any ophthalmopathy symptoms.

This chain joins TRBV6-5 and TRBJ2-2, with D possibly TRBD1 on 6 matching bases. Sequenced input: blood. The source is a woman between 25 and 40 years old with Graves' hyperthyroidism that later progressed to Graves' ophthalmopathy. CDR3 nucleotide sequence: TGTGCCAGCAGTTACTCGGGGACACCCGCGAACACCGGGGAGCTGTTTTTT. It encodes CASSYSGTPANTGELFF.